This T cell receptor (beta chain) was sequenced for a study of cytomegalovirus exposure and HLA in healthy donors. The PCR made use of 60 Vbeta and 13 Jbeta primers. Repertoires were generated with immunoSEQ multiplex PCR, while TCRdb's copy carries only in-frame clones and drops some. The profile covers around 140,000 clones, with approximately 87% appearing a single time and 1.5% to 1.9% taken by the ten largest. The CDR3 spans 15 residues. Germline lookup yields CDR1 SGHDN and CDR2 FVKESK. Trimming took 4 bases from V and 2 from J, leaving 14 bases between them. Sequenced input: PBMCs. The sequence came from a man in his forties in good health and CMV-seronegative. V usage is TRBV14 and J usage is TRBJ1-2, with a tentative D call TRBD1 (6 bases). The CDR3 nucleotides are TGTGCCAGCAGCCCTCACAGGGAAACGAACTATGGCTACACCTTC. Translating it yields CASSPHRETNYGYTF.